These 22 T cell receptor beta chains share one sample of origin, sequenced in a study of blood T cell repertoires in COVID-19. The protocol was immunoSEQ multiplex PCR, while the TCRdb copy is restricted to in-frame clones and leaves out a portion. Of 100,000 to 150,000 clones listed, more than 75% are singletons. Material for sequencing was peripheral blood. These receptors came from a human donor in a cohort sampled during active COVID-19.

The J gene is TRBJ2-3, the V gene TRBV4-2; 10 positions agree with TRBD2. Per germline, CDR1 LGHNA and CDR2 YNFKEQ. Trimming at V came to 3 bases and at J to 2 bases, leaving 11 bases not matched to a gene. This CDR3 has 18 amino acids. The DNA of the CDR3 is TGTGCCAGCAGCCAGGCCCCCTCGGGACTAGCGAACACAGATACGCAGTATTTT. Translated: CASSQAPSGLANTDTQYF.

The gene calls are TRBV11-2 and TRBJ2-7, with D tentatively TRBD2 (5 bases). This CDR3 is 13 amino acids long. Germline V gives CDR1 SGHAT, CDR2 FQNNGV. The V end was cut by 1 base, the J end by 6 bases, with 10 bases between. CDR3 bases: TGTGCCAGCAGCTTAGGGTCCGGGGTCGAGCAGTACTTC. It codes for CASSLGSGVEQYF.

The gene calls are TRBV29-1 and TRBJ1-2; 10 nucleotides align to TRBD1. With 4 bases clipped from V and 3 bases from J, the junction kept 2 bases outside the gene matches. The V gene's germline CDR1 is SQVTM and CDR2 ANQGSEA. The CDR3 totals 13 residues. CDR3 amino acids: CSVVTGGDYGYTF. CDR3 DNA sequence: TGCAGCGTTGTGACAGGGGGCGACTATGGCTACACCTTC.

This chain links TRBV19 with TRBJ1-1, with a weak D call TRBD1 (5 bases). Trimming pared 5 bases from V and 8 bases from J, leaving 18 bases between. This CDR3 is built from 14 residues. Germline loops: CDR1 LNHDA, CDR2 SQIVND (reference sequence). This chain's CDR3 is CASSPYTAKGEAFF. In DNA, the CDR3 is TGTGCCAGTAGTCCCTACACCGCGAAGGGGGAAGCTTTCTTT.

The gene calls are TRBV5-4 and TRBJ1-1, with D perhaps matching TRBD1 (6 bases). The CDR3 spans 15 residues. CDR1 and CDR2 from the germline V gene are SGHNT and YYREEE (reference sequence). V was pared by 2 bases and J by 3 bases, with 14 bases between. CDR3 DNA: TGTGCCAGCAGCTTCGGGGGGGCGCAGGACACTGAAGCTTTCTTT. Translation: CASSFGGAQDTEAFF.

The CDR3: CASTPGSSGNTIYF. DNA of the CDR3: TGTGCCAGTACCCCAGGCAGCTCTGGAAACACCATATATTTT. The rearrangement joins TRBV19 to TRBJ1-3; D is undetermined. Germline assignment: CDR1 LNHDA and CDR2 SQIVND (reference sequence). V dropped 7 bases and J dropped 0 bases, with 10 bases sitting between them. This CDR3 has 14 amino acids.

In the case of this clone: The junction departs from the called germline gene at one end, perhaps through a read error. The sample contains more than one DNA sequence encoding this CDR3. The chain combines TRBV7-7 with TRBJ2-2, with 9 nucleotides matching TRBD1. The CDR3 is made up of 16 amino acids. Germline lookup yields CDR1 SSHAT and CDR2 FNYEAQ (reference sequence). CDR3: CASSPTGTGIAGELFF. CDR3 nucleotide sequence: TGTGCTAGCAGCCCCACCGGGACAGGGATTGCCGGGGAGCTGTTTTTT.

The chain employs TRBV5-6 and TRBJ1-6; 7 positions match TRBD1. J gave up 10 bases and V 4 bases, and 11 bases lay outside the gene matches. Germline lookup yields CDR1 SGHDT and CDR2 YYEEEE. The CDR3 is 15 residues long. DNA for the CDR3: TGTGCCAGCAGCCCGGATTGGACAGGAGGGTCACCCCTCCACTTT. This encodes CASSPDWTGGSPLHF.

CDR3 nucleotides: TGTGCCAGCACCTCTAGCGGGGAACTAACGTACTTC. Encoded protein: CASTSSGELTYF. The rearrangement links TRBV2 to TRBJ2-5; 9 bases line up with TRBD2. Germline-derived CDR1 and CDR2 are SNHLY and FYNNEI. The CDR3 covers 12 residues. J was trimmed by 13 bases and V by 7 bases; bases with no gene match: 10.

This chain connects TRBV4-1 to TRBJ2-7; 11 nucleotides align to TRBD1. Per the germline V gene, CDR1 is MGHRA and CDR2 is YSYEKL. The V gene end was trimmed by 1 base and the J gene end by 7 bases; junction bases not matched to a gene: 9. The CDR3 contains 16 residues. The CDR3 DNA is TGCGCCAGCAGCCAAGCCCTGGACAGGGGGCAAGGTGAGCAGTACTTC. Its translation is CASSQALDRGQGEQYF.

This chain joins TRBV5-4 and TRBJ2-7, with D tentatively TRBD2 (7 bases). The CDR3 has 14 residues. CDR1 is SGHNT and CDR2 is YYREEE in the germline V gene (reference sequence). V was trimmed by 3 bases and J by 4 bases, leaving 14 bases between them. The CDR3: CASSSRGRAYEQYF. DNA of the CDR3: TGTGCCAGCAGCTCGAGGGGGAGGGCGTACGAGCAGTACTTC.

V and J are TRBV7-9 and TRBJ2-3; maybe TRBD2 (6 bases). The CDR3 runs 15 residues. V gave up 11 bases and J gave up 3 bases, with 21 bases separating them. Germline lookup yields CDR1 SEHNR and CDR2 FQNEAQ (reference sequence). The CDR3 reads CARKQRRRVTDTQYF. The DNA of the CDR3 is TGTGCCCGAAAGCAAAGGAGGAGGGTAACAGATACGCAGTATTTT.

The V and J genes are TRBV5-1 and TRBJ1-2; 8 nucleotides line up with TRBD1. J was trimmed by 1 base and V by 6 bases; bases with no gene match: 8. The CDR3 consists of 15 residues. The germline V gene has CDR1 SGHRS and CDR2 YFSETQ. The chain's CDR3 is CASTGQGLGNYGYTF. As DNA, the CDR3 is TGCGCCAGCACAGGACAGGGTCTCGGTAACTATGGCTACACCTTC.

By share of the sample, this clone is medium-sized. V gene TRBV11-2 combines with J gene TRBJ2-7; TRBD1 aligns across 8 bases. The ends lost 5 bases at V and 3 bases at J; junction bases unmatched: 12. This CDR3 contains 16 residues. Germline V CDR1 and CDR2: SGHAT, FQNNGV. This CDR3 is CASSQLAGGAFYEQYF. CDR3 nucleotides: TGTGCCAGCAGCCAGCTCGCAGGGGGCGCCTTCTACGAGCAGTACTTC. Combining the CDR3 with reference TRBV11-2 and TRBJ2-7 gives the whole variable domain EAGVAQSPRYKIIEKRQSVAFWCNPISGHATLYWYQQILGQGPKLLIQFQNNGVVDDSQLPKDRFSAERLKGVDSTLKIQPAKLEDSAVYLCASSQLAGGAFYEQYFGPGTRLTVT.

A few counts support this clone. This chain joins TRBV29-1 and TRBJ1-2; D remains ambiguous. From germline, CDR1 is SQVTM and CDR2 ANQGSEA. The CDR3 is 13 amino acids. Trimming cost V 4 bases and J 3 bases, with 12 bases left between them. CDR3 sequence reads: CSVAPATDYGYTF. Here the CDR3 DNA reads TGCAGCGTTGCTCCCGCCACAGACTATGGCTACACCTTC.

The chain employs TRBV5-6 and TRBJ1-1; 9 nucleotides line up with TRBD1. The CDR3 loop spans 16 amino acids. The ends lost 6 bases at V and 8 bases at J; junction bases unmatched: 17. CDR1 and CDR2 (germline): SGHDT, YYEEEE. The CDR3 loop is CASIPRDRASGGEAFF. CDR3 in DNA: TGTGCCAGCATCCCCCGGGACAGGGCATCCGGAGGGGAAGCTTTCTTT.

The rearrangement joins TRBV7-6 to TRBJ1-1; TRBD1 agrees at 8 bases. The V and J ends lost 5 bases and 3 bases, in that order; junction bases with no gene match: 8. The CDR3 consists of 15 residues. Germline V CDR1 and CDR2: SGHVS, FNYEAQ. The CDR3 loop is CASSPWTGRDTEAFF. CDR3 DNA sequence: TGTGCCAGCAGCCCCTGGACAGGGCGGGACACTGAAGCTTTCTTT.

This chain uses TRBV5-1 with TRBJ2-1; TRBD1 matches 10 bases. The CDR3 runs to 15 residues. With V trimmed by 5 bases and J by 7 bases, 9 bases remained unmatched. Germline V CDR1 and CDR2: SGHRS, YFSETQ. CDR3 nucleotides: TGCGCCAGCAGTTTGACAGGGGGCGCTCGAAATGAGCAGTTCTTC. Protein sequence: CASSLTGGARNEQFF.

This clone was observed a few times. In DNA form, the CDR3 reads TGTGCCATCAGTGAGCTCGGCCAAGAGACCCAGTACTTC. It codes for CAISELGQETQYF. The J gene is TRBJ2-5, the V gene TRBV10-3; no firm D call. The germline V and J ends were trimmed by 2 bases and 1 base, with 5 bases remaining between them. Germline CDR1 is ENHRY and CDR2 is SYGVKD. This CDR3 spans 13 amino acids.

This chain links TRBV5-1 with TRBJ1-4, with TRBD1 matching over 8 bases. There are 14 residues in the CDR3. Germline trimming cut 4 bases from V and 8 bases from J; bases unmatched to any gene: 7. The V gene's germline CDR1 is SGHRS and CDR2 YFSETQ. CDR3 DNA sequence: TGCGCCAGCAGCAGGGACAGGTGGGAAGAAAAACTGTTTTTT. Its protein is CASSRDRWEEKLFF. Using reference TRBV5-1 and TRBJ1-4 for the parts outside the CDR3, the full variable domain is KAGVTQTPRYLIKTRGQQVTLSCSPISGHRSVSWYQQTPGQGLQFLFEYFSETQRNKGNFPGRFSGRQFSNSRSEMNVSTLELGDSALYLCASSRDRWEEKLFFGSGTQLSVL.

The table lists this clone with a few counts. This chain uses TRBV5-4 with TRBJ2-7; 9 positions agree with TRBD1. Germline-derived CDR1 and CDR2 are SGHNT and YYREEE (reference sequence). CDR3 length: 16 residues. Trimming cost V 4 bases and J 4 bases; bases outside gene matches: 12. CDR3 nucleotide sequence: TGTGCCAGCAGCACAGTCGTCCGGGACAGGGAGTACGAGCAGTACTTC. Its translation: CASSTVVRDREYEQYF.

The V call is TRBV14, the J call TRBJ2-1, with 10 bases fitting TRBD2. Germline values: CDR1 SGHDN, CDR2 FVKESK. V was clipped by 2 bases and J by 8 bases; unmatched bases: 6. This CDR3 has 15 residues. CDR3 sequence: CASSQWSGRGDEQFF. In nucleotides, the CDR3 is TGTGCCAGCAGCCAATGGAGCGGGAGGGGGGATGAGCAGTTCTTC. Together with reference TRBV14 and TRBJ2-1, the CDR3 gives the full variable domain: EAGVTQFPSHSVIEKGQTVTLRCDPISGHDNLYWYRRVMGKEIKFLLHFVKESKQDESGMPNNRFLAERTGGTYSTLKVQPAELEDSGVYFCASSQWSGRGDEQFFGPGTRLTVL.